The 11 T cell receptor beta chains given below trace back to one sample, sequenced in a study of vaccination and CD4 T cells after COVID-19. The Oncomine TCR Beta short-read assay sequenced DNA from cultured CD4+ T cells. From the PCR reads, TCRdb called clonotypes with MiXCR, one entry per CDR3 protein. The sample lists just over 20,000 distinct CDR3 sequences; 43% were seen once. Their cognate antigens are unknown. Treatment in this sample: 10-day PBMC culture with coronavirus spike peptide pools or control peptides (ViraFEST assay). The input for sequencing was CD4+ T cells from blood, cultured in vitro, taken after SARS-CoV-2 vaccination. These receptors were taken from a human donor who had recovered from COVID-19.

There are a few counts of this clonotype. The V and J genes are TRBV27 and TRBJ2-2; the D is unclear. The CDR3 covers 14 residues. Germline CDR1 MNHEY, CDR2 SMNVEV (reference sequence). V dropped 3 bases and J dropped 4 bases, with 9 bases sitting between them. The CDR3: CASSFRAPTGELFF. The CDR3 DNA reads TGTGCCAGCAGTTTCCGGGCCCCCACCGGGGAGCTGTTTTTT.

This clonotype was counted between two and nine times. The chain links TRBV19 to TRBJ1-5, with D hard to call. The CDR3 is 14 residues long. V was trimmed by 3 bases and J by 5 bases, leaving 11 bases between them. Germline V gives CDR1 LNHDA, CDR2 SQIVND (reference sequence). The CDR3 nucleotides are TGTGCCAGTAGTATTGATTCCGGAGATCAGCCCCAGCATTTT. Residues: CASSIDSGDQPQHF.

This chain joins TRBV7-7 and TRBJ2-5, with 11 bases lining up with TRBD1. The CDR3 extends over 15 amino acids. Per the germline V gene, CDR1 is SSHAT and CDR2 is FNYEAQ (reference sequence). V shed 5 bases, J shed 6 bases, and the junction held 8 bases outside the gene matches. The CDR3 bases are TGTGCCAGCAGCCAAGGGACAGGGGGGATGAAGACCCAGTACTTC. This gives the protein CASSQGTGGMKTQYF.

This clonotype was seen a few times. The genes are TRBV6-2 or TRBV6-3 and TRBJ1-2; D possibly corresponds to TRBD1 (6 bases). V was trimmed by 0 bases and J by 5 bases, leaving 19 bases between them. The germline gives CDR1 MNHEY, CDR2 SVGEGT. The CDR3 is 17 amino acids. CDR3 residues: CASSYSMGAGAEYGYTF. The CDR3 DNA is TGTGCCAGCAGTTACTCCATGGGGGCAGGGGCGGAATATGGCTACACCTTC.

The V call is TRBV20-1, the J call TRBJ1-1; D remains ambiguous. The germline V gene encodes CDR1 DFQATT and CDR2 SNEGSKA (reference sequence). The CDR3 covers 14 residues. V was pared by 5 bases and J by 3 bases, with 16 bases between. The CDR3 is CSASLTASDTEAFF. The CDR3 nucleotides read TGCAGTGCTTCTCTGACCGCCTCGGACACTGAAGCTTTCTTT.

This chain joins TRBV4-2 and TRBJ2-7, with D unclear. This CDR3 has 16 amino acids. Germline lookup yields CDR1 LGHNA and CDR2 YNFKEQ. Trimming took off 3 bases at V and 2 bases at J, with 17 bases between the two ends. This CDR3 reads CASSQDPAPVPYEQYF. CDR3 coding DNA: TGTGCCAGCAGCCAGGATCCCGCCCCGGTGCCCTACGAGCAGTACTTC.

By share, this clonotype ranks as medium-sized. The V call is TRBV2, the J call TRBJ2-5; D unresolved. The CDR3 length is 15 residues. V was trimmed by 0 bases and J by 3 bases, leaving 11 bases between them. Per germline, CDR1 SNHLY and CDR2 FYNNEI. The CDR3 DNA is TGTGCCAGCAGTGAAGCGCGTGGAGAAAAAGAGACCCAGTACTTC. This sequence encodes CASSEARGEKETQYF. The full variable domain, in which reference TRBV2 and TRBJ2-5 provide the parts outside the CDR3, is EPEVTQTPSHQVTQMGQEVILRCVPISNHLYFYWYRQILGQKVEFLVSFYNNEISEKSEIFDDQFSVERPDGSNFTLKIRSTKLEDSAMYFCASSEARGEKETQYFGPGTRLLVL.

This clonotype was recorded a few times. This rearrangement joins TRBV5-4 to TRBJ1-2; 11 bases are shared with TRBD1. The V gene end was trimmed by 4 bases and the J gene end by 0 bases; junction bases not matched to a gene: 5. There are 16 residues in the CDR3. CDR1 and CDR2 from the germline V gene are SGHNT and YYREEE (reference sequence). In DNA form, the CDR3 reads TGTGCCAGCAGCATCCGGGACAGGGGGTCTAACTATGGCTACACCTTC. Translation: CASSIRDRGSNYGYTF.

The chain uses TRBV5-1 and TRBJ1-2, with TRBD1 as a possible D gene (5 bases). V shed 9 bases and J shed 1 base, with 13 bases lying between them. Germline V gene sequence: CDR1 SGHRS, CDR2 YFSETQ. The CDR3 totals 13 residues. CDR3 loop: CATSFDSNYGYTF. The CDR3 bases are TGCGCCACTAGCTTTGACAGTAACTATGGCTACACCTTC. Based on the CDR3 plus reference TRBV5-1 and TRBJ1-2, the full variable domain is KAGVTQTPRYLIKTRGQQVTLSCSPISGHRSVSWYQQTPGQGLQFLFEYFSETQRNKGNFPGRFSGRQFSNSRSEMNVSTLELGDSALYLCATSFDSNYGYTFGSGTRLTVV.

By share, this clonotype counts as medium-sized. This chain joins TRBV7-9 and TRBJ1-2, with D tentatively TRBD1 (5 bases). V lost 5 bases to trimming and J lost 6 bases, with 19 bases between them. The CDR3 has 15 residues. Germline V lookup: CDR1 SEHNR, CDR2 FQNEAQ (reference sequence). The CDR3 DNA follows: TGTGCCAGCAGCCCCAGGGCTATTACACTCCATGGCTACACCTTC. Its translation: CASSPRAITLHGYTF.

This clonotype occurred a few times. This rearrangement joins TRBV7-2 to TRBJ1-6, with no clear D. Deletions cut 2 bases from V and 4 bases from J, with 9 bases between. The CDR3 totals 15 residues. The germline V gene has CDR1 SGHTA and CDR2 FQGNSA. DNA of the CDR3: TGTGCCAGCAGCTTATTATCGAGTTATAATTCACCCCTCCACTTT. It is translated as CASSLLSSYNSPLHF.